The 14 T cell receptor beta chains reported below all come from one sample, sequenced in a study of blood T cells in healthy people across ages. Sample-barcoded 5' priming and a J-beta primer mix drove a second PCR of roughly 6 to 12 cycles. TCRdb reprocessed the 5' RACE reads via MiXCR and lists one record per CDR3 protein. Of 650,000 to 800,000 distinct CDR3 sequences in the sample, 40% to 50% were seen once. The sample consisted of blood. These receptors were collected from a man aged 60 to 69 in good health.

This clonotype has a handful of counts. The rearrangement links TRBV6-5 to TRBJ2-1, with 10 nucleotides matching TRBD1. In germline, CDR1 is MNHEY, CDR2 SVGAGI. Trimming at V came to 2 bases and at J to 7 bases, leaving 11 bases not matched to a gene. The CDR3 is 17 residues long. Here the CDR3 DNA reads TGTGCCAGCAGTTACGCGGGACAGGGGTCCTCGGGGAATGAGCAGTTCTTC. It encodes CASSYAGQGSSGNEQFF.

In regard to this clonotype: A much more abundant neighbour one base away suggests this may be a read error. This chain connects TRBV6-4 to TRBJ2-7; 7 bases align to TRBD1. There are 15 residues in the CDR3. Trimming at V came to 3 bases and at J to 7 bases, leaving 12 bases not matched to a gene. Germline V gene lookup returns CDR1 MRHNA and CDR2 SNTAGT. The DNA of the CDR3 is TGTGCCAGCAGTGAGGGAGACAGGGAAAACAATGAGCAGTACTTC. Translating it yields CASSEGDRENNEQYF.

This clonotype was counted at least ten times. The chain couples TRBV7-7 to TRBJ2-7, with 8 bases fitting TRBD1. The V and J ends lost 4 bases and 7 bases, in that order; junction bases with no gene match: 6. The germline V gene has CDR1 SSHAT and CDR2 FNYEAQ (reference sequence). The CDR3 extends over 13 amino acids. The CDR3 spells CASSSDRGGEQYF. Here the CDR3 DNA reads TGTGCCAGCAGCTCCGACAGGGGCGGAGAGCAGTACTTC.

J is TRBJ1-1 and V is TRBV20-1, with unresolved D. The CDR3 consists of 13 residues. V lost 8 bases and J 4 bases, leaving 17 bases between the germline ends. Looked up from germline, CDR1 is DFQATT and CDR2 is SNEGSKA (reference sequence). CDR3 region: CSLNGGKLTEAFF. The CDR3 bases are TGCAGTCTTAATGGAGGTAAACTCACTGAAGCTTTCTTT.

The CDR3 is CASITSSFEQYF. The DNA of the CDR3 is TGTGCCAGCATAACGAGTAGTTTCGAGCAGTACTTC. The J gene is TRBJ2-7, the V gene TRBV6-1; D is unresolved. The CDR3 length is 12 residues. CDR1 MNHNS and CDR2 SASEGT come from the germline V gene. Between the trimmed V and J ends, which lost 7 bases and 6 bases, there was a span of 13 bases.

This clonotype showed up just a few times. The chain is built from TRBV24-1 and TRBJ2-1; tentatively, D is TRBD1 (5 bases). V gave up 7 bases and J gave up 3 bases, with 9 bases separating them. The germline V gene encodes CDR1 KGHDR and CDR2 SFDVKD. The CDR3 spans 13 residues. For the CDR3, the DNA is TGTGCCACCAGCAGGGTGAACTACAATGAGCAGTTCTTC. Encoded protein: CATSRVNYNEQFF.

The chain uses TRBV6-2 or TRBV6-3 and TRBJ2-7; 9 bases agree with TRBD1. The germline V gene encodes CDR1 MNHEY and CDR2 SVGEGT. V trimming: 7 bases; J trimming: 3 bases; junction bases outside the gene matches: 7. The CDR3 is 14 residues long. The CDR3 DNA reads TGTGCCAGCATCCTAGGACAGGGGTACTACGAGCAGTACTTC. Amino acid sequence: CASILGQGYYEQYF.

DNA for the CDR3: TGCAGCGTTGAAGAGGGACAGGGCCCAGGTGGGGCCAACGTCCTGACTTTC. Translated: CSVEEGQGPGGANVLTF. This chain uses TRBV29-1 with TRBJ2-6, with 9 nucleotides matching TRBD1. The CDR3 has 17 amino acids. The germline gives CDR1 SQVTM, CDR2 ANQGSEA. V shed 0 bases, J shed 3 bases, and the junction held 6 bases outside the gene matches.

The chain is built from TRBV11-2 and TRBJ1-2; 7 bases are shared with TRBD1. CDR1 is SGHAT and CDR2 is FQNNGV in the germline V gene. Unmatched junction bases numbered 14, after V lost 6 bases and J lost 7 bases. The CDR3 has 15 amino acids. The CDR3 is CASRPPEGARSGYTF. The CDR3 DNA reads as TGTGCCAGCAGACCCCCCGAGGGGGCCCGTTCTGGCTACACCTTC.

This CDR3 is CSVVRDEQYF. The DNA for the CDR3 is TGCAGCGTTGTCAGGGATGAGCAGTACTTC. The chain is built from TRBV29-1 and TRBJ2-5; maybe TRBD1 (5 bases). V lost 4 bases to trimming and J lost 11 bases, with 11 bases between them. The CDR3 has 10 residues. The V gene's germline CDR1 is SQVTM and CDR2 ANQGSEA.

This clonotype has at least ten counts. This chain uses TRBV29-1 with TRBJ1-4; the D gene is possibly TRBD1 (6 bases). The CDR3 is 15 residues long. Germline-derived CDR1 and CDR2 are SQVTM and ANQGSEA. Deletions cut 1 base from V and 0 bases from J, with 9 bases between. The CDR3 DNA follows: TGCAGCGTTGAAGCTACAGGGACAACTAATGAAAAACTGTTTTTT. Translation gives CSVEATGTTNEKLFF.

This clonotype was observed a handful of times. CDR3 loop: CASSDGGTTYEQYF. In DNA form, the CDR3 reads TGTGCCAGCAGCGATGGGGGGACGACCTACGAGCAGTACTTC. The chain carries TRBV7-8 and TRBJ2-7; D is perhaps TRBD2 (6 bases). Germline V gene sequence: CDR1 SGHVS, CDR2 FQNEAQ. This CDR3 is built from 14 residues. V lost 5 bases and J 2 bases, leaving 13 bases between the germline ends.

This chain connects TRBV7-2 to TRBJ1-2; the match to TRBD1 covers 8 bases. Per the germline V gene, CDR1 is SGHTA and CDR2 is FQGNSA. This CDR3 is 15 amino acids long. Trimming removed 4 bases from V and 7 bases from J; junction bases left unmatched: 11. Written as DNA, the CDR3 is TGTGCCAGCAGCTCGAGGGTGACAGGGGCAGGTGGCTACACCTTC. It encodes CASSSRVTGAGGYTF.

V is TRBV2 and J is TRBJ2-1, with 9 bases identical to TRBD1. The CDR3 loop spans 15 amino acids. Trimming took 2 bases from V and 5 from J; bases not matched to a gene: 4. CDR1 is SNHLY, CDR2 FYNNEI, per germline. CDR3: CASSEWDRAHNEQFF. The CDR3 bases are TGTGCCAGCAGTGAATGGGACAGGGCCCACAATGAGCAGTTCTTC.